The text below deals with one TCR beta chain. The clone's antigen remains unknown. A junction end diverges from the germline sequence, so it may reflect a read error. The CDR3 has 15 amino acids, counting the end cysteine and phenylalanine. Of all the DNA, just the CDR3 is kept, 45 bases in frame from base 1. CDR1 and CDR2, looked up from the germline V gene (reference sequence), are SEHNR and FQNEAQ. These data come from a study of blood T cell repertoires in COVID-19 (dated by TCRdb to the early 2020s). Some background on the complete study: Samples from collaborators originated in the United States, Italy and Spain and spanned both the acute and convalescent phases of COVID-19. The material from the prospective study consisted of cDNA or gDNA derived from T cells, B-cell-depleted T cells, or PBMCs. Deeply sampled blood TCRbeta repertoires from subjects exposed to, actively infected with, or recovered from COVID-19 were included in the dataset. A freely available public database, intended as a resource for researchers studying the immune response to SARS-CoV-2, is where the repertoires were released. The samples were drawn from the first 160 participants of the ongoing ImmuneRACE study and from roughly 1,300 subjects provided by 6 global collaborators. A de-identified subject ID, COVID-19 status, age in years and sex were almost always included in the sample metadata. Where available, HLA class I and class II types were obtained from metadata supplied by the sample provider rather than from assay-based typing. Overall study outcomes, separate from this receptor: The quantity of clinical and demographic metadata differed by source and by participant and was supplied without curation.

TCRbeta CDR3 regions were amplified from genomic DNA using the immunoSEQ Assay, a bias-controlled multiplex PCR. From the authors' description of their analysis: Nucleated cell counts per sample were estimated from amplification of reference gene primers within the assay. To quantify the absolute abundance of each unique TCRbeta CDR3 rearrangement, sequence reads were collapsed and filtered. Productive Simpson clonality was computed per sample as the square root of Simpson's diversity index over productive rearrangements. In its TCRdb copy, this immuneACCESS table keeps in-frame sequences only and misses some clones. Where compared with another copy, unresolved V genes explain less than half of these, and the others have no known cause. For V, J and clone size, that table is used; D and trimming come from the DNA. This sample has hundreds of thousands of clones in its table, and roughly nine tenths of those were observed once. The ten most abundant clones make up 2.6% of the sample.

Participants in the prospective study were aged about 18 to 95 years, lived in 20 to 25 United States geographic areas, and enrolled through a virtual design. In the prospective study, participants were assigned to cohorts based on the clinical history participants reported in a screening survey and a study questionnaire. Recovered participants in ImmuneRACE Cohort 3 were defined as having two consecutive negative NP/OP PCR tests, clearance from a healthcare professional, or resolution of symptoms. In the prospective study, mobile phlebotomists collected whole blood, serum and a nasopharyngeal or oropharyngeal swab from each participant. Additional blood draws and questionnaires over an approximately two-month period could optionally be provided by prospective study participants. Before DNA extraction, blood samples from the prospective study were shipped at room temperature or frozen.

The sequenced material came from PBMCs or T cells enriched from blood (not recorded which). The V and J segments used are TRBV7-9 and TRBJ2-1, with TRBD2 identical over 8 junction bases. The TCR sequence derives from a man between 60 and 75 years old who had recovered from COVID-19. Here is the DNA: TGTGCCAGCAGCCTAGCCGGGGGGGAAGACAATGAGCAGTTCTTC. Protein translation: CASSLAGGEDNEQFF.